A single sample gave rise to the 26 T cell receptor beta chains below, sequenced in a study of T-cell memory formation after mild COVID-19. TCRdb recomputed calls from the 5' RACE reads with MiXCR, one row per CDR3 protein. Among some 210,000 distinct CDR3 sequences, 25% to 35% were seen once, and the ten largest hold approximately 10%. The sample consisted of PBMCs or a T cell subset sorted from them (not recorded which). The origin of the receptors is an adult woman who had mild COVID-19 (a few samples of this study predate the infection). Cell type and time point are not known.

This clonotype was found a few times. The V call is TRBV30, the J call TRBJ2-1, with D unresolved. Trimming took 2 bases from V and 8 from J, leaving 7 bases between them. In germline, CDR1 is GTSNPN, CDR2 SVGIG (reference sequence). The CDR3 has 11 amino acids. DNA of the CDR3: TGTGCCTGGAGTATCACGGATGAGCAGTTCTTC. Its translation is CAWSITDEQFF.

V usage is TRBV7-2 and J usage is TRBJ2-5; D gene uncertain. Trimming removed 0 bases at V and 2 bases at J, with 4 bases between. The CDR3 loop spans 13 amino acids. Germline CDR1 and CDR2: SGHTA and FQGNSA. The CDR3 nucleotides are TGTGCCAGCAGCTTAGCTTTGCAAGAGACCCAGTACTTC. Protein product: CASSLALQETQYF.

J is TRBJ2-1 and V is TRBV7-6, with D tentatively TRBD2 (7 bases). V was shortened by 5 bases and J by 0 bases, with 17 bases between the two germline ends. This CDR3 has 17 amino acids. Per germline, CDR1 SGHVS and CDR2 FNYEAQ. The CDR3 here is CASSPWGRESSYNEQFF. The CDR3 DNA reads TGTGCCAGCAGCCCCTGGGGGCGGGAGAGCTCCTACAATGAGCAGTTCTTC.

This chain links TRBV24-1 with TRBJ2-2, with D perhaps matching TRBD2 (6 bases). The CDR3 is 13 amino acids. In germline, CDR1 is KGHDR, CDR2 SFDVKD. Trimming pared 4 bases from V and 6 bases from J, leaving 8 bases between. The CDR3 nucleotides are TGTGCCACCAGTGAGGAGGGCCCCGGGGAGCTGTTTTTT. Amino acid sequence: CATSEEGPGELFF.

In DNA form, the CDR3 reads TGTGCCAGCAGGTCTCTCCTAGCGGGGCAGTACTTC. Protein product: CASRSLLAGQYF. The rearrangement joins TRBV28 to TRBJ2-7; 8 positions match TRBD2. Looked up from germline, CDR1 is MDHEN and CDR2 is SYDVKM. Germline trimming cut 6 bases from V and 9 bases from J; bases unmatched to any gene: 7. This CDR3 is built from 12 residues.

The chain carries TRBV14 and TRBJ2-7; D might be TRBD2 (6 bases). CDR1 is SGHDN and CDR2 is FVKESK in the germline V gene. The CDR3 sequence is 13 residues long. V shed 6 bases and J shed 5 bases, with 14 bases lying between them. CDR3 sequence reads: CASSPEEGDEQYF. As DNA, the CDR3 is TGTGCCAGCAGTCCCGAGGAGGGAGACGAGCAGTACTTC.

This clonotype was observed a handful of times. This chain links TRBV10-2 with TRBJ1-1; D is unclear. With 3 bases removed from V and 1 base from J, the gap between germline ends came to 9 bases. This CDR3 is built from 14 residues. Per the germline V gene, CDR1 is WSHSY and CDR2 is SAAADI. CDR3 coding DNA: TGCGCCAGCAGTGATAGGGCAGGGAACACTGAAGCTTTCTTT. Protein: CASSDRAGNTEAFF.

The V and J genes are TRBV12-3 or TRBV12-4 and TRBJ2-3, with D possibly TRBD2 on 6 matching bases. The CDR3 runs 15 residues. V dropped 5 bases and J dropped 0 bases, with 12 bases sitting between them. DNA for the CDR3: TGTGCCAGCAGTGGGGGGTACCTTAGCACAGATACGCAGTATTTT. This sequence encodes CASSGGYLSTDTQYF.

The chain joins TRBV24-1 to TRBJ1-5, with a tentative D call TRBD1 (5 bases). Trimming took 3 bases from V and 4 from J, leaving 12 bases between them. Germline values: CDR1 KGHDR, CDR2 SFDVKD. The CDR3 is made up of 15 amino acids. The CDR3 here is CATSDTTVHNQPQHF. CDR3 DNA: TGTGCCACCAGTGATACGACAGTGCATAATCAGCCCCAGCATTTT.

A few counts support this clonotype. V usage is TRBV5-4 and J usage is TRBJ2-1, with D maybe TRBD2 (7 bases). Trimming took 0 bases from V and 0 from J, leaving 22 bases between them. CDR1 is SGHNT and CDR2 is YYREEE in the germline V gene (reference sequence). CDR3 size: 20 residues. The CDR3 nucleotides read TGTGCCAGCAGCTTGGTCCTAAGGGGGAGCGGGGTAAGCTCCTACAATGAGCAGTTCTTC. Translation: CASSLVLRGSGVSSYNEQFF.

The chain couples TRBV12-3 or TRBV12-4 to TRBJ2-4, with D perhaps TRBD1 (6 bases). The CDR3 is made up of 13 amino acids. The V end lost 1 base, the J end lost 11 bases, and 12 bases lay between the germline ends. The CDR3 loop is CASSLGHRDLQYF. In DNA form, the CDR3 reads TGTGCCAGCAGTTTAGGTCACAGGGACCTTCAGTACTTC.

This clonotype occurred a few times. A read error may produce the germline difference seen at one junction end. This sequence joins TRBV15 and TRBJ2-3; D ambiguous. This CDR3 contains 16 residues. CDR1 is LNHNV, CDR2 YYDKDF, per germline (reference sequence). CDR3 protein: CATSRDRDVRTDTQYF. CDR3 coding DNA: TGTGCCACCAGCCGAGACCGCGACGTGCGCACAGATACGCAGTATTTT.

The chain has TRBV6-5 and TRBJ2-7; no definite D call. Germline assignment: CDR1 MNHEY and CDR2 SVGAGI. The CDR3 spans 17 residues. With 0 bases removed from V and 2 bases from J, the gap between germline ends came to 17 bases. Here the CDR3 DNA reads TGTGCCAGCAGTTACTCGATGCCGTCAAGGTCCGCCTACGAGCAGTACTTC. It codes for CASSYSMPSRSAYEQYF.

The rearrangement links TRBV15 to TRBJ1-1; 8 nucleotides match TRBD1. V was clipped by 0 bases and J by 1 base; unmatched bases: 1. CDR1 and CDR2 from the germline V gene are LNHNV and YYDKDF (reference sequence). The CDR3 has 15 residues. The DNA for the CDR3 is TGTGCCACCAGCAGAGATCAGGGGGCGAACACTGAAGCTTTCTTT. Its protein is CATSRDQGANTEAFF.

The chain recombines TRBV13 with TRBJ2-2; D gene unclear. Germline V lookup: CDR1 PRHDT, CDR2 FYEKMQ (reference sequence). Trimming left V 1 base short and J 6 bases short, with 6 bases between. This CDR3 spans 13 amino acids. This CDR3 is CASSLERSGELFF. The CDR3 coding sequence is TGTGCCAGCAGCTTAGAACGGTCCGGGGAGCTGTTTTTT.

This clonotype was counted a few times. V usage is TRBV20-1 and J usage is TRBJ2-5; 16 positions match TRBD2. The length of the CDR3 is 15 residues. The germline CDR1 and CDR2 sequences are DFQATT and SNEGSKA (reference sequence). V gave up 8 bases and J gave up 7 bases; unmatched junction bases: 10. The CDR3 loop is CSPEGLAGGPGTQYF. CDR3 DNA sequence: TGCAGTCCCGAGGGACTAGCGGGGGGGCCGGGGACCCAGTACTTC.

The J gene is TRBJ2-3, the V gene TRBV15; 9 bases agree with TRBD2. This CDR3 has 17 amino acids. V gave up 0 bases and J gave up 4 bases; unmatched junction bases: 8. Germline CDR1 reads LNHNV; CDR2 reads YYDKDF (reference sequence). DNA for the CDR3: TGTGCCACCAGCAGAGATAAGCTAGCGGGATTTCCAGATACGCAGTATTTT. It encodes CATSRDKLAGFPDTQYF.

This clonotype was seen only a few times. The V call is TRBV2, the J call TRBJ1-2, with 10 positions matching TRBD1. The CDR3 is 14 residues long. The germline V gene encodes CDR1 SNHLY and CDR2 FYNNEI. V dropped 4 bases and J dropped 6; count of bases not matched to a gene: 5. CDR3: CASSGDRGLDGYTF. In DNA form, the CDR3 reads TGTGCCAGCAGTGGAGACAGGGGGCTTGATGGCTACACCTTC.

The rearrangement uses TRBV12-3 or TRBV12-4 and TRBJ1-2; TRBD1 aligns across 7 bases. This CDR3 has 15 amino acids. V lost 0 bases and J lost 4; bases outside the gene matches: 5. The CDR3 spells CASSLAAGTVYGYTF. The CDR3 DNA follows: TGTGCCAGCAGTTTAGCAGCCGGGACAGTCTATGGCTACACCTTC.

The chain links TRBV7-9 to TRBJ2-2, with 9 bases matching TRBD1. The CDR3 runs to 18 residues. The germline CDR1 and CDR2 sequences are SEHNR and FQNEAQ (reference sequence). The ends lost 4 bases at V and 0 bases at J; junction bases unmatched: 9. CDR3 amino acids: CASSSRQGGTTNTGELFF. Here the CDR3 DNA reads TGTGCCAGCAGCTCAAGACAGGGGGGAACTACGAACACCGGGGAGCTGTTTTTT. Looking up the rest from reference TRBV7-9 and TRBJ2-2 gives the full variable domain: DTGVSQNPRHKITKRGQNVTFRCDPISEHNRLYWYRQTLGQGPEFLTYFQNEAQLEKSRLLSDRFSAERPKGSFSTLEIQRTEQGDSAMYLCASSSRQGGTTNTGELFFGEGSRLTVL.

This clonotype was seen a few times. The genes are TRBV10-3 and TRBJ2-5, with D unresolved. The CDR3 spans 12 residues. The V gene lost 0 bases and the J gene lost 2 bases, with 1 base spanning the gap. CDR1 is ENHRY and CDR2 is SYGVKD in the germline V gene. CDR3 nucleotide sequence: TGTGCCATCAGTGAGTCGCAAGAGACCCAGTACTTC. Translation gives CAISESQETQYF.

This clonotype was counted a few times. The V gene is TRBV20-1, the J gene TRBJ1-2; D is undetermined. Germline assignment: CDR1 DFQATT and CDR2 SNEGSKA (reference sequence). V dropped 3 bases and J dropped 0 bases, with 11 bases sitting between them. This CDR3 contains 14 residues. The CDR3 sequence is CSASRTLTNYGYTF. The CDR3 DNA sequence: TGCAGTGCTAGTAGGACGCTTACTAACTATGGCTACACCTTC.

This chain uses TRBV27 with TRBJ1-1, with a possible D match to TRBD1 (5 bases). Germline lookup yields CDR1 MNHEY and CDR2 SMNVEV (reference sequence). The CDR3 loop spans 11 amino acids. V lost 7 bases and J lost 6, with 9 bases in between. As DNA, the CDR3 is TGTGCCAGCATCCTCAGGGCTGAAGCTTTCTTT. Its protein is CASILRAEAFF.

This clonotype was observed a few times. The chain recombines TRBV9 with TRBJ2-1; D is unresolved. Per germline, CDR1 SGDLS and CDR2 YYNGEE. V gave up 0 bases and J gave up 9 bases, with 19 bases separating them. The CDR3 runs to 16 residues. CDR3: CASSVASSHRLGEQFF. The DNA of the CDR3 is TGTGCCAGCAGCGTAGCTTCATCCCACCGACTGGGTGAGCAGTTCTTC.

Details on this clonotype: One junction end disagrees with the germline gene, perhaps due to a read error. V usage is TRBV9 and J usage is TRBJ1-1; TRBD1 matches 11 bases. Germline V gives CDR1 SGDLS, CDR2 YYNGEE. The CDR3 runs to 13 residues. The CDR3 nucleotides read TGTGCCAGCAGCGCGGGACAGGGGGTTGAAGGTTTCTTT. This sequence encodes CASSAGQGVEGFF.

This clonotype was counted between two and nine times. The gene calls are TRBV29-1 and TRBJ2-1, with no clear D. CDR3 length: 13 amino acids. The V end was cut by 2 bases, the J end by 8 bases, with 13 bases between. Germline loops: CDR1 SQVTM, CDR2 ANQGSEA. The CDR3 sequence is CSVEYPGRDEQFF. In DNA form, the CDR3 reads TGCAGCGTTGAATATCCCGGACGGGATGAGCAGTTCTTC.